The 29 T cell receptor beta chains below were found in one sample sequenced in a study of blood T cell repertoires in COVID-19. Generated by immunoSEQ multiplex PCR, the TCRdb table keeps only in-frame clones and is missing some. This sample has a few hundred thousand clones, with 90% found just once. Sample: PBMCs or T cells enriched from blood (not recorded which). The receptors were gathered from a woman under 30 with acute COVID-19.

V is TRBV2 and J is TRBJ1-2; 9 bases map to TRBD1. V was pared by 1 base and J by 4 bases, with 13 bases of the junction left unmatched. Germline values: CDR1 SNHLY, CDR2 FYNNEI. There are 18 residues in the CDR3. CDR3 sequence reads: CASSEVLRSGQGSYGYTF. In DNA form, the CDR3 reads TGTGCCAGCAGTGAAGTCCTTCGGTCGGGACAGGGCTCCTATGGCTACACCTTC.

This chain joins TRBV10-3 and TRBJ2-5; TRBD2 aligns across 14 bases. This CDR3 spans 16 amino acids. Looked up from germline, CDR1 is ENHRY and CDR2 is SYGVKD. Losses at the gene ends were 6 bases for V and 2 bases for J; bases not matched to a gene: 5. CDR3 sequence reads: CAIRDGTSGRQETQYF. DNA for the CDR3: TGTGCCATCAGGGACGGGACTAGCGGGAGACAAGAGACCCAGTACTTC.

This chain links TRBV23-1 with TRBJ1-5; the match to TRBD1 covers 8 bases. TRBV23-1 qualifies as an ORF whose function is uncertain. V shed 0 bases and J 3 bases; nucleotides not matched to a gene: 7. This CDR3 spans 17 amino acids. The chain's CDR3 is CASSQSHRTGFNQPQHF. The CDR3 region has the DNA TGCGCCAGCAGTCAATCGCATCGGACAGGGTTCAATCAGCCCCAGCATTTT.

The rearrangement links TRBV7-3 to TRBJ2-2; D might be TRBD1 (6 bases). Germline V lookup: CDR1 SGHTA, CDR2 FQGTGA. Between the trimmed V and J ends, which lost 5 bases and 0 bases, there was a span of 19 bases. The CDR3 loop spans 18 amino acids. The CDR3 DNA sequence: TGTGCCAGCAGCCCAAGGGGGAGCACAGGAACGAACACCGGGGAGCTGTTTTTT. Its protein product is CASSPRGSTGTNTGELFF.

This clone was recorded only once. Other DNA sequences from this sample encode an identical CDR3 as well. DNA for the CDR3: TGCGCCAGCAGCTTGACAGTGGGTAACACTGAAGCTTTCTTT. This translates into CASSLTVGNTEAFF. The V and J genes are TRBV5-1 and TRBJ1-1, with D hard to call. With 1 base removed from V and 2 bases from J, the gap between germline ends came to 9 bases. There are 14 residues in the CDR3. Germline lookup yields CDR1 SGHRS and CDR2 YFSETQ.

The rearrangement uses TRBV6-4 and TRBJ2-1; 10 bases line up with TRBD2. Losses at the gene ends were 3 bases for V and 2 bases for J; bases not matched to a gene: 4. Germline CDR1 reads MRHNA; CDR2 reads SNTAGT. The CDR3 consists of 16 residues. Here the CDR3 reads CASSESGTSAYNEQFF. CDR3 bases: TGTGCCAGCAGTGAGTCCGGGACTAGCGCCTACAATGAGCAGTTCTTC.

The chain couples TRBV7-9 to TRBJ2-2, with 8 bases fitting TRBD1. Germline V gene data show CDR1 as SEHNR and CDR2 as FQNEAQ (reference sequence). CDR3 length: 15 residues. The trim removed 3 bases at V and 7 bases at J, leaving 7 bases unmatched. CDR3: CASSFWTGTDGELFF. The CDR3 nucleotides are TGTGCCAGCAGCTTTTGGACAGGGACGGACGGGGAGCTGTTTTTT.

This chain connects TRBV4-3 to TRBJ2-6; 7 nucleotides align to TRBD1. Germline loops: CDR1 LGHNA, CDR2 YSLEER. The length of the CDR3 is 20 residues. The J segment lost 0 bases and the V segment lost 0 bases, leaving 11 bases of the junction unmatched. The CDR3 reads CASSQEKTGSVGSGANVLTF. The CDR3 bases are TGCGCCAGCAGCCAAGAGAAGACAGGGAGTGTCGGCTCTGGGGCCAACGTCCTGACTTTC.

CDR3 loop: CASSPVSYEQYF. The CDR3, as DNA: TGTGCCAGCAGCCCGGTTTCCTACGAGCAGTACTTC. The chain is built from TRBV7-8 and TRBJ2-7, with D uncertain. The germline CDR1 and CDR2 sequences are SGHVS and FQNEAQ. CDR3 length: 12 residues. The V gene lost 5 bases and the J gene lost 1 base, with 6 bases spanning the gap.

The chain carries TRBV6-5 and TRBJ1-2; possibly TRBD1 for D (6 bases). Between the trimmed V and J ends, which lost 8 bases and 2 bases, there was a span of 12 bases. The germline CDR1 and CDR2 sequences are MNHEY and SVGAGI. This CDR3 has 13 residues. The CDR3 nucleotides read TGTGCCAGCCGCCCTAGGGGGAACTATGGCTACACCTTC. It specifies CASRPRGNYGYTF.

The V gene is TRBV13, the J gene TRBJ2-5; 13 bases map to TRBD2. The CDR3 has 16 residues. The V gene end was trimmed by 4 bases and the J gene end by 5 bases; junction bases not matched to a gene: 7. Germline loops: CDR1 PRHDT, CDR2 FYEKMQ (reference sequence). The chain's CDR3 is CASSSRTSGSFETQYF. In nucleotides, the CDR3 is TGTGCCAGCAGCTCCAGGACTAGCGGGAGTTTTGAGACCCAGTACTTC. Variable domain in full (rest from reference TRBV13 and TRBJ2-5): AAGVIQSPRHLIKEKRETATLKCYPIPRHDTVYWYQQGPGQDPQFLISFYEKMQSDKGSIPDRFSAQQFSDYHSELNMSSLELGDSALYFCASSSRTSGSFETQYFGPGTRLLVL.

CDR3 bases: TGTGCCAGTACCCCTCTAGCGGGAGGATCAGCGACCCAGTACTTC. Protein: CASTPLAGGSATQYF. J is TRBJ2-5 and V is TRBV19; the match to TRBD2 covers 11 bases. The CDR3 has 15 residues. V was pared by 7 bases and J by 7 bases, with 11 bases of the junction left unmatched. Germline V CDR1 and CDR2: LNHDA, SQIVND (reference sequence).

The V gene is TRBV12-3 or TRBV12-4, the J gene TRBJ2-7, with D maybe TRBD2 (6 bases). There are 12 residues in the CDR3. V was shortened by 6 bases and J by 7 bases, with 13 bases between the two germline ends. The chain's CDR3 is CASSGLLREQYF. Written as DNA, the CDR3 is TGTGCCAGCAGCGGACTACTCCGGGAGCAGTACTTC.

The CDR3 loop is CSVDLGGGTEAFF. The CDR3 nucleotides are TGCAGCGTTGACCTGGGAGGGGGCACTGAAGCTTTCTTT. This sequence joins TRBV29-1 and TRBJ1-1, with D perhaps TRBD1 (6 bases). V gave up 3 bases and J gave up 4 bases, with 12 bases separating them. This CDR3 comprises 13 residues. Germline V CDR1 and CDR2: SQVTM, ANQGSEA.

This chain joins TRBV5-1 and TRBJ2-3; TRBD2 agrees at 13 bases. The junction had 12 bases not matched to a gene; V was cut back by 4 bases and J by 1 base. CDR3 size: 19 residues. Germline V CDR1 and CDR2: SGHRS, YFSETQ. The CDR3 sequence: CASSIGLAGAGGGTDTQYF. CDR3 sequence (DNA): TGCGCCAGCAGCATCGGACTAGCGGGAGCAGGCGGTGGCACAGATACGCAGTATTTT.

The CDR3 spells CASSLAGRGDYGYTF. CDR3 nucleotide sequence: TGTGCCAGCAGCTTGGCGGGCAGGGGGGACTATGGCTACACCTTC. This chain connects TRBV5-4 to TRBJ1-2; TRBD1 matches 7 bases. Germline trimming cut 0 bases from V and 3 bases from J; bases unmatched to any gene: 5. CDR1 is SGHNT, CDR2 YYREEE, per germline (reference sequence). The length of the CDR3 is 15 residues.

The chain uses TRBV19 and TRBJ2-7; the D gene is possibly TRBD2 (6 bases). The CDR3 extends over 14 amino acids. Germline values: CDR1 LNHDA, CDR2 SQIVND (reference sequence). Trimming cost V 4 bases and J 3 bases, with 13 bases left between them. In DNA form, the CDR3 reads TGTGCCAGTAGTACCCCTACGGGAGTCTACGAGCAGTACTTC. This translates into CASSTPTGVYEQYF.

This chain connects TRBV9 to TRBJ2-5; 7 bases are a match to TRBD2. Losses at the gene ends were 4 bases for V and 4 bases for J; bases not matched to a gene: 7. The germline V gene encodes CDR1 SGDLS and CDR2 YYNGEE. The CDR3 consists of 14 residues. Written as DNA, the CDR3 is TGTGCCAGCAGCCTAGGGAGGGGTCGAGAGACCCAGTACTTC. Its protein product is CASSLGRGRETQYF.

The rearrangement joins TRBV30 to TRBJ2-7, with 7 bases matching TRBD2. The CDR3 spans 14 residues. Trimming took 3 bases from V and 0 from J; bases not matched to a gene: 5. Germline values: CDR1 GTSNPN, CDR2 SVGIG (reference sequence). In DNA, the CDR3 is TGTGCCTGGAGGTACAGCGGGGCCTCCTACGAGCAGTACTTC. Protein sequence: CAWRYSGASYEQYF. The full variable domain, with the rest looked up from reference TRBV30 and TRBJ2-7, is SQTIHQWPATLVQPVGSPLSLECTVEGTSNPNLYWYRQAAGRGLQLLFYSVGIGQISSEVPQNLSASRPQDRQFILSSKKLLLSDSGFYLCAWRYSGASYEQYFGPGTRLTVT.

The V and J genes are TRBV5-6 and TRBJ1-4; 11 positions agree with TRBD1. Trimming removed 1 base from V and 7 bases from J; junction bases left unmatched: 3. The V gene's germline CDR1 is SGHDT and CDR2 YYEEEE. This CDR3 is built from 15 residues. The DNA of the CDR3 is TGTGCCAGCAGCTTGTTCGGGACAGGGGGTGAAAAACTGTTTTTT. Translated: CASSLFGTGGEKLFF. The entire variable domain, with the rest obtained from reference TRBV5-6 and TRBJ1-4, is as follows: DAGVTQSPTHLIKTRGQQVTLRCSPKSGHDTVSWYQQALGQGPQFIFQYYEEEERQRGNFPDRFSGHQFPNYSSELNVNALLLGDSALYLCASSLFGTGGEKLFFGSGTQLSVL.

The CDR3, as DNA: TGTGCCAGCATCTCTTCAGGGGGGCCGCCAAACTACTACGAGCAGTACTTC. It encodes CASISSGGPPNYYEQYF. This chain connects TRBV6-4 to TRBJ2-7, with D possibly matching TRBD1 (7 bases). The CDR3 is made up of 17 amino acids. Germline values: CDR1 MRHNA, CDR2 SNTAGT. Deletions cut 7 bases from V and 3 bases from J, with 25 bases between.

The V and J genes are TRBV11-2 and TRBJ2-3; D not certain. This CDR3 is built from 14 residues. Germline V lookup: CDR1 SGHAT, CDR2 FQNNGV. The V end lost 2 bases, the J end lost 0 bases, and 6 bases lay between the germline ends. The CDR3 spells CASSLRLSTDTQYF. The CDR3 DNA is TGTGCCAGCAGCTTACGTCTGAGCACAGATACGCAGTATTTT.

The rearrangement uses TRBV9 and TRBJ1-3; the match to TRBD1 covers 9 bases. CDR1 and CDR2 (germline): SGDLS, YYNGEE. Unmatched junction bases numbered 2, after V lost 4 bases and J lost 0 bases. The CDR3 runs to 15 residues. The CDR3 bases are TGTGCCAGCAGCCCGACAGGGGGCTCTGGAAACACCATATATTTT. Encoded protein: CASSPTGGSGNTIYF.

This clone was seen just once. The chain uses TRBV28 and TRBJ1-5; D uncertain. The CDR3 runs 14 residues. The germline CDR1 and CDR2 sequences are MDHEN and SYDVKM. V was clipped by 5 bases and J by 7 bases, with 15 bases between them. The CDR3 sequence is CASSRESGGQPQHF. The CDR3 DNA is TGTGCCAGCAGTCGCGAATCAGGAGGGCAGCCCCAGCATTTT.

The chain carries TRBV9 and TRBJ2-7; 12 positions agree with TRBD2. The length of the CDR3 is 16 residues. V shed 4 bases and J 7 bases; nucleotides not matched to a gene: 12. CDR1 SGDLS and CDR2 YYNGEE come from the germline V gene. In nucleotides, the CDR3 is TGTGCCAGCAGCCCCCGACTAGCGGGAGCTGTGGGGGAGCAGTACTTC. Protein sequence: CASSPRLAGAVGEQYF.

The chain links TRBV7-2 to TRBJ1-2; no clear D. The CDR3 covers 13 residues. Between the trimmed V and J ends, which lost 5 bases and 2 bases, there was a span of 9 bases. Germline loops: CDR1 SGHTA, CDR2 FQGNSA. For the CDR3, the DNA is TGTGCCAGCAGCCCGGCGGTGAACTATGGCTACACCTTC. Translating gives CASSPAVNYGYTF.

The V gene is TRBV3-1 (or the pseudogene TRBV3-2), the J gene TRBJ1-2; TRBD1 matches at 7 bases. There are 17 residues in the CDR3. J was trimmed by 4 bases and V by 1 base; bases with no gene match: 12. CDR1 LGHDT and CDR2 YNNKEL come from the germline V gene (reference sequence). Here the CDR3 DNA reads TGTGCCAGCAGCCAAGTAAGCCCAGGGGACAGTATCTATGGCTACACCTTC. Translated: CASSQVSPGDSIYGYTF.

This sequence joins TRBV18 and TRBJ2-4; 15 bases are a match to TRBD2. V was clipped by 4 bases and J by 6 bases; unmatched bases: 4. This CDR3 is 16 amino acids long. Germline V gene data show CDR1 as KGHSH and CDR2 as LQKENI. CDR3 sequence: CASSQGLAGGGNIQYF. CDR3 DNA: TGTGCCAGCTCACAAGGACTAGCGGGAGGGGGAAACATTCAGTACTTC.

This rearrangement joins TRBV11-3 to TRBJ2-1, with 12 nucleotides matching TRBD2. This CDR3 region has 15 residues. Trimming cost V 1 base and J 6 bases; bases outside gene matches: 1. Germline CDR1 SGHNT, CDR2 YENEEA. The CDR3 reads CASSLGGLAGNEQFF. Here the CDR3 DNA reads TGTGCCAGCAGCTTAGGGGGACTAGCGGGCAATGAGCAGTTCTTC. Filled out from reference TRBV11-3 and TRBJ2-1, the complete variable domain reads EAGVVQSPRYKIIEKKQPVAFWCNPISGHNTLYWYLQNLGQGPELLIRYENEEAVDDSQLPKDRFSAERLKGVDSTLKIQPAELGDSAVYLCASSLGGLAGNEQFFGPGTRLTVL.